This T cell receptor beta chain emerged from a study of blood T cell repertoires in COVID-19. As for the study in general: PBMCs, B-cell-depleted T cells, or T cells provided the cDNA or gDNA that made up the material.

Sequencing used immunoSEQ multiplex PCR; TCRdb keeps in-frame clones, though not all of them. This repertoire shows some 110,000 clones, roughly 81% found once; its top ten account for approximately 1.5%. The receptor was isolated from a man between 35 and 55 years old with acute or convalescent COVID-19. Sequenced sample: peripheral blood.

The CDR3 DNA follows: TGTGCCAGCAGTGAATATCCGTTTTATCAGCCCCAGCATTTT. Residues: CASSEYPFYQPQHF. This chain connects TRBV6-1 to TRBJ1-5; D remains ambiguous. V lost 2 bases to trimming and J lost 5 bases, with 10 bases between them. CDR1 MNHNS and CDR2 SASEGT come from the germline V gene. The CDR3 length is 14 residues.